Here is one T cell receptor beta chain with its context. The CDR3 is 13 residues long. Germline CDR1 and CDR2: MGHDK and SYGVNS. V lost 5 bases and J lost 5, with 9 bases in between. This sample was taken from a study of blood T cell repertoires in COVID-19. Study as a whole: Sources were T cells, B-cell-depleted T cells, or PBMCs; the material itself was cDNA or gDNA.

In the original workflow: Reference gene primer amplification yielded estimated nucleated cell counts. Sequencing used immunoSEQ multiplex PCR; TCRdb keeps in-frame clones, though not all of them. The DNA was the basis for D and trimming; V, J and clone size are from that table. The sample has some 370,000 clones, nearly 90% seen once. The genes are TRBV25-1 and TRBJ1-4; D possibly corresponds to TRBD1 (5 bases). The receptor was isolated from a man between 18 and 35 years old with active or convalescent COVID-19. Specimen: peripheral blood. In DNA, the CDR3 is TGTGCCAGCAGTCGACAGATAAATGAAAAACTGTTTTTT. It codes for CASSRQINEKLFF.